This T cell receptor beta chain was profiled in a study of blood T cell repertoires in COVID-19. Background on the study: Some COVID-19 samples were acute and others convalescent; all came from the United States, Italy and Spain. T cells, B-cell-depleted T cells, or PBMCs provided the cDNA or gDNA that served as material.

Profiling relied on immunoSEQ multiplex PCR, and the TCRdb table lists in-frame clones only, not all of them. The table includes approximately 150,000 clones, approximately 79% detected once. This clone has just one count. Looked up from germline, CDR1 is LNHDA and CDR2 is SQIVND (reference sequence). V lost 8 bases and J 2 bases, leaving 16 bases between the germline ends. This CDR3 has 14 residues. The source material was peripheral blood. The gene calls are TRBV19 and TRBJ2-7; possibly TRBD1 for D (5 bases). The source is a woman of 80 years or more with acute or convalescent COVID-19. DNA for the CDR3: TGTGCCAGTCCTTATCCAGGGTCCACCTACGAGCAGTACTTC. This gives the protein CASPYPGSTYEQYF.